The sequence of this TCR beta chain was determined in a study of T cells in Graves' hyperthyroidism and ophthalmopathy. Germline V gives CDR1 MNHNS, CDR2 SASEGT. Trimming shortened V by 7 bases and J by 4 bases, and 13 bases separated the two germline ends. The CDR3 totals 14 residues. Amplified TCR beta CDR3 regions derived from RNA transcripts. RT-PCR in the first round (using the HTBI primer set) targeted the TCR CDR3. One entry per CDR3 protein results from TCRdb running MiXCR on the multiplex PCR reads. The data contain under 350,000 distinct CDR3 sequences, around 23% of them seen just once; the ten biggest clones take up around half. Graves' hyperthyroidism was deemed stable given no ophthalmopathy progression within 18 months. Hyperthyroidism, newly diagnosed and lasting under 2 months, affected patients aged 18 to 65. Clinical symptoms, serum thyroxine, TRAb, thyroid ultrasound and orbital computed tomography informed diagnoses. The PBMCs were sourced from fresh peripheral blood (more than 9 ml).

This clonotype was found many times. This rearrangement joins TRBV6-1 to TRBJ2-2; the D gene is possibly TRBD1 (6 bases). The sample comprised blood. The clonotype originates from a woman aged 45-65 years with Graves' hyperthyroidism. Here the CDR3 reads CASTLQGSTGELFF. The CDR3 coding sequence is TGTGCCAGCACTCTACAGGGTTCCACCGGGGAGCTGTTTTTT.